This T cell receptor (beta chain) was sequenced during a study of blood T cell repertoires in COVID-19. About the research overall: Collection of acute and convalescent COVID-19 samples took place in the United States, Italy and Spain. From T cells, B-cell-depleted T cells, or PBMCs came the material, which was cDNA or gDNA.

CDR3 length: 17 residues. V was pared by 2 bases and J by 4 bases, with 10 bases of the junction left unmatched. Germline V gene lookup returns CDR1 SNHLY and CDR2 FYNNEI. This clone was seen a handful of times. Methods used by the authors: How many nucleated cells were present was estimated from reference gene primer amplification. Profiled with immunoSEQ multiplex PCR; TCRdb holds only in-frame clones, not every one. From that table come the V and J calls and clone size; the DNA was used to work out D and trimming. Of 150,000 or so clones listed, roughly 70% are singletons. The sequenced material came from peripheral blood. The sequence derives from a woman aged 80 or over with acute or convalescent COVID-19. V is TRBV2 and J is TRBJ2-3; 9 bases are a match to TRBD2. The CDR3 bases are TGTGCCAGCAGTGAATTCAATAGCGGGAGCAAAGCAGATACGCAGTATTTT. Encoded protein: CASSEFNSGSKADTQYF.